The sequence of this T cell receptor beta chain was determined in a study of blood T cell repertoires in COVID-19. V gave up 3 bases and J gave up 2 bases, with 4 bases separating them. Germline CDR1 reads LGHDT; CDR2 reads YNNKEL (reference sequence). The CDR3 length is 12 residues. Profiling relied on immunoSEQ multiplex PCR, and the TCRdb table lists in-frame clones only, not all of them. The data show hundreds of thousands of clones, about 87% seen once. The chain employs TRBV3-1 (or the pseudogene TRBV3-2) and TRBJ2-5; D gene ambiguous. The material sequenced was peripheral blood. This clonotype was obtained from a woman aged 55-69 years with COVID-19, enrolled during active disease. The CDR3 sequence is CASSHLQETQYF. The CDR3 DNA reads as TGTGCCAGCAGCCACCTACAAGAGACCCAGTACTTC.